A selection of T cell receptor beta chains follows, all from one sample in a study of T cell responses to AZD1222 COVID-19 vaccine. TCRdb keeps only in-frame clones here, not all; method: immunoSEQ multiplex PCR. The data hold some 140,000 clones, with 92% observed a single time. This material consisted of peripheral blood, taken on day 0 of AZD1222 vaccination. These receptors were taken from an adult in good health. CDR3s include the opening cysteine and the closing phenylalanine or tryptophan. A D gene is named only where the DNA matches it firmly. Part of the rows lack a size; the others show once, few, many or a class for expanded clones.

TRBJ2-1	16	NA	TRBD2	TRBV11-1	TGTGCCAGCAGCTCCCGACTAGCGGGAGGCCAGAATGAGCAGTTCTTC	CASSSRLAGGQNEQFF
TRBJ1-5	16	NA	NA	TRBV5-6	TGTGCCAGCAGCTTGAATCCAGGGTATAGCAATCAGCCCCAGCATTTT	CASSLNPGYSNQPQHF
TRBJ2-1	11	NA	TRBD2	TRBV5-6	TGTGCCAGCCGAGGACTAGGCGAGGAGTTCTTC	CASRGLGEEFF
TRBJ1-2	15	once	NA	TRBV28	TGTGCCAGCAGCCCCCCTGGGGCACTTAACTATGGCTACACCTTC	CASSPPGALNYGYTF
TRBJ1-5	15	NA	NA	TRBV19	TGTGCCAGTAGTCCCGTGAGGGGCGGGAGTCAGCCCCAGCATTTT	CASSPVRGGSQPQHF
TRBJ1-1	14	few	TRBD1	TRBV5-1	TGCGCCAGCAGCGACGGGACAGGGCAGACTGAAGCTTTCTTT	CASSDGTGQTEAFF
TRBJ1-1	13	NA	NA	TRBV7-3	TGTGCCAGCAGCTGGGCCAGGAACACTGAAGCTTTCTTT	CASSWARNTEAFF
TRBJ1-5	15	NA	TRBD1	TRBV19	TGTGCCAGTAGTACCCAGGGACAGGGGGCAGGGCCCCAGCATTTT	CASSTQGQGAGPQHF
TRBJ2-3	15	NA	NA	TRBV5-1	TGCGCCAGCAACGAGCGGGTCGGTAGCACAGATACGCAGTATTTT	CASNERVGSTDTQYF
TRBJ1-6	16	once	TRBD1	TRBV6-6	TGTGCCAGCAGTTTCGGGACCGCAGGGGGTAATTCACCCCTCCACTTT	CASSFGTAGGNSPLHF
TRBJ1-2	14	NA	NA	TRBV5-1	TGCGCCAGCAGCTTGGCCGCTGGGCGGAATGGCTACACCTTC	CASSLAAGRNGYTF
TRBJ1-1	15	once	NA	TRBV14	TGTGCCAGCCCACCGGGCGGACGGGCGTCCACTGAAGCTTTCTTT	CASPPGGRASTEAFF
TRBJ1-4	13	NA	TRBD1	TRBV28	TGTGCCAGCAGCCCAGGGGGGGGCGGAAAACTGTTTTTT	CASSPGGGGKLFF
TRBJ1-6	16	NA	NA	TRBV6-1	TGTGCCAGCAGTGAAAATGGGGGCTGGGGAAATTCACCCCTCCACTTT	CASSENGGWGNSPLHF
TRBJ1-2	17	NA	NA	TRBV19	TGTGCCAGTAGTTCCCCGGGTCAAACCCAGCATGGCTATGGCTACACCTTC	CASSSPGQTQHGYGYTF
TRBJ1-1	13	once	NA	TRBV5-6	TGTGCCAGCAGCTTGTATGGGACCACTGAAGCTTTCTTT	CASSLYGTTEAFF
TRBJ2-2	14	NA	NA	TRBV19	TGTGCCAGTAGTATGGTGCTCGGCACCGGGGAGCTGTTTTTT	CASSMVLGTGELFF
TRBJ2-3	17	NA	TRBD2	TRBV4-3	TGCGCCAGCAGCCAAGTAGCCCTAGCGGGACCCGGGTCTACGCAGTATTTT	CASSQVALAGPGSTQYF
TRBJ2-7	14	NA	TRBD1	TRBV30	TGTGCCTGGACCGGGACAGGGGAATCCTACGAGCAGTACTTC	CAWTGTGESYEQYF
TRBJ1-5	15	NA	NA	TRBV6-5	TGTGCCAGCAGTTTCAATCCCTGGAGCAATCAGCCCCAGCATTTT	CASSFNPWSNQPQHF
TRBJ1-2	18	NA	NA	TRBV4-3	TGCGCCAGCAGCCAAGATCTAGGGGCAGCCTCCCATATTAACGGCTACACCTTC	CASSQDLGAASHINGYTF
TRBJ1-1	14	NA	NA	TRBV27	TGTGCCAGCAGTTTAAGGGGCGAGGGCACTGAAGCTTTCTTT	CASSLRGEGTEAFF
TRBJ2-7	15	NA	NA	TRBV5-1	TGCGCCAGCAGCTTGTTACCAGAGAGCTCCTACGAGCAGTACTTC	CASSLLPESSYEQYF
TRBJ1-1	16	NA	NA	TRBV5-1	TGCGCCAGCAGCCTCCGGTACAGGGCTAAGGACACTGAAGCTTTCTTT	CASSLRYRAKDTEAFF
TRBJ1-5	13	NA	NA	TRBV3-1/TRBV3-2	TGTGCCAGCAGCCTCGGACGCGAGCAGCCCCAGCATTTT	CASSLGREQPQHF
TRBJ1-4	17	NA	TRBD1	TRBV19	TGTGCCAGTAGTATAATGGATACAGGGGGAGCTAATGAAAAACTGTTTTTT	CASSIMDTGGANEKLFF
TRBJ1-5	14	NA	NA	TRBV7-8	TGTGCCAGCAGCCTCCGAGAGAGCAATCAGCCCCAGCATTTT	CASSLRESNQPQHF
TRBJ2-7	14	NA	TRBD1	TRBV6-5	TGTGCCAGCAGCAATAGGGACAGACTATACGAGCAGTACTTC	CASSNRDRLYEQYF
TRBJ2-3	13	NA	TRBD2	TRBV7-3	TGTGCCAGCAGCACCCGACTAGCGGGTACGCAGTATTTT	CASSTRLAGTQYF
TRBJ1-1	13	once	TRBD1	TRBV18	TGTGCCAGCTCGTACAGGGGGAACACTGAAGCTTTCTTT	CASSYRGNTEAFF
TRBJ2-7	14	NA	NA	TRBV28	TGTGCCAGCAAAAACGTGGGGGGCCCCTACGAGCAGTACTTC	CASKNVGGPYEQYF
TRBJ1-6	17	NA	TRBD1	TRBV7-8	TGTGCCAGCAGCTTAGGAGTTGGGGACAGGGGGAAGTCACCCCTCCACTTT	CASSLGVGDRGKSPLHF
TRBJ2-1	13	NA	NA	TRBV7-3	TGTGCCAGCAGCCCCCCCGGGGCGGATGAGCAGTTCTTC	CASSPPGADEQFF
TRBJ1-1	13	NA	NA	TRBV9	TGTGCCAGCAGCGTAGACCTGAACACTGAAGCTTTCTTT	CASSVDLNTEAFF
TRBJ2-2	16	NA	NA	TRBV11-2	TGTGCCAGCAGCTTAGATGCGTGGAAGAACACCGGGGAGCTGTTTTTT	CASSLDAWKNTGELFF
TRBJ2-1	15	NA	TRBD1	TRBV2	TGTGCCAGCAGCATGACAGGGAACGCCTACAATGAGCAGTTCTTC	CASSMTGNAYNEQFF
TRBJ2-2	15	once	NA	TRBV5-1	TGCGCCAGCAGCTTGGCGGTAGCAAACACCGGGGAGCTGTTTTTT	CASSLAVANTGELFF
TRBJ2-3	15	NA	TRBD1	TRBV24-1	TGTGCCACCAGTGACGCCACAGGGGTAAGGGATACGCAGTATTTT	CATSDATGVRDTQYF
TRBJ1-6	16	NA	NA	TRBV19	TGTGCCAGTAGTACCAACGACAGGAATAAAGTCTCACCCCTCCACTTT	CASSTNDRNKVSPLHF
TRBJ2-1	14	NA	NA	TRBV6-2/TRBV6-3	TGTGCCAGCAGCTCCGAGGGCATAACTAATGAGCAGTTCTTC	CASSSEGITNEQFF
TRBJ1-2	15	NA	TRBD1	TRBV18	TGTGCCAGCTCACCGCAAGACAGGGGGCATTATGGCTACACCTTC	CASSPQDRGHYGYTF
TRBJ1-3	16	NA	NA	TRBV9	TGTGCCAGCAGCGTAGCGTCCAGGGCCTCTGGAAACACCATATATTTT	CASSVASRASGNTIYF
TRBJ1-2	17	NA	NA	TRBV4-1	TGCGCCAGCAGCCACCCCTTCGGTCGGGCAGCTAACTATGGCTACACCTTC	CASSHPFGRAANYGYTF
TRBJ2-3	12	NA	NA	TRBV24-1	TGTGCCACCGGCGACCTCACAGATACGCAGTATTTT	CATGDLTDTQYF
TRBJ1-2	13	few	NA	TRBV12-5	TGTGCTAGTGGTTTGGGGGGTAGCTATGGCTACACCTTC	CASGLGGSYGYTF
TRBJ1-3	17	NA	NA	TRBV19	TGTGCCAGTAGTCAAGCCGGGACGGAAGACTCTGGAAACACCATATATTTT	CASSQAGTEDSGNTIYF
TRBJ2-1	11	NA	NA	TRBV20-1	TGCAGTGTGGTAGAATACAATGAGCAGTTCTTC	CSVVEYNEQFF
TRBJ1-3	15	NA	NA	TRBV10-3	TGTGCCATCAGAGGGGACGGCACCTCTGGAAACACCATATATTTT	CAIRGDGTSGNTIYF
TRBJ2-1	23	NA	NA	TRBV21-1	TGTGCCAGCAGCAAAGTCCGCCGGTCGGCAGGGGGCTTGCGGGACCCTCCCTACAATGAGCAGTTCTTC	CASSKVRRSAGGLRDPPYNEQFF
TRBJ2-4	15	NA	TRBD1	TRBV6-5	TGTGCCAGCAGCACAAGGGGACAGGGTAGAAACATTCAGTACTTC	CASSTRGQGRNIQYF
TRBJ1-2	13	NA	NA	TRBV5-8	TGTGCCAGCAGCTCTGGTACCTACTATGGCTACACCTTC	CASSSGTYYGYTF
TRBJ2-3	19	NA	TRBD1	TRBV6-2/TRBV6-3	TGTGCCAGCAGTTACTCGAAGGGGGCGATACAATTTTACGCAGATACGCAGTATTTT	CASSYSKGAIQFYADTQYF
TRBJ2-5	13	NA	NA	TRBV27	TGTGCCAGCAGCCCTCCCTTGCGGGAGACCCAGTACTTC	CASSPPLRETQYF
TRBJ2-7	14	NA	TRBD1	TRBV5-4	TGTGCCAGCAGCATCCGGGACAGGGTCTACGAGCAGTACTTC	CASSIRDRVYEQYF
TRBJ1-2	13	NA	TRBD1	TRBV28	TGTGCCAGCAGTTTAGGGACAGGGAATGGCTACACCTTC	CASSLGTGNGYTF